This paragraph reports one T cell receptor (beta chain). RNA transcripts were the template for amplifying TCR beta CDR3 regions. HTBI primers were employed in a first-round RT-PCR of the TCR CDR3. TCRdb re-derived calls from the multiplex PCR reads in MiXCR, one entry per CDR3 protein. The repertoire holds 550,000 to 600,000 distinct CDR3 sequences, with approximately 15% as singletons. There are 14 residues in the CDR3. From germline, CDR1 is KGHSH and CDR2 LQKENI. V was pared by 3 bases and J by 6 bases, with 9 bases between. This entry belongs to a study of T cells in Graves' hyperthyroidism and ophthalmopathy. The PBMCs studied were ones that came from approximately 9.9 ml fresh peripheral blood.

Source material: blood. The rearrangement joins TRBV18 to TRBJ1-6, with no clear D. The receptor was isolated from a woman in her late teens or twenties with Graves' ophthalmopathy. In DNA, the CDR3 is TGTGCCAGCTCACCGGAGCCGAGTAATTCACCCCTCCACTTT. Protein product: CASSPEPSNSPLHF.